This T cell receptor beta chain is drawn from a study of CD8+ T cells in alopecia areata. A sort of pooled cutaneous lymph node cells used CD4, CD8alpha, NKG2D, NKG2ACE and other stains. CDR1 NNHDY and CDR2 SYVADS come from the germline V gene. This CDR3 region has 15 residues. Sequencing relied on a cDNA template that was reverse transcribed from extracted RNA. Libraries were prepared by immunoSEQ multiplex PCR; TCRdb keeps only in-frame clonotypes and omits some of them. The sample is made up of about 270,000 clones, none counted only once. There are a few counts of this clone. Gene and germline names: mouse. The read is 4 residues too short to cover the CDR3 end, so that end is filled in from the germline J gene.

This chain joins TRBV13-3 and TRBJ2-5; 9 bases match TRBD1. This clonotype originated in a C3H/HeJ mouse with alopecia areata. Strain MHC haplotype: H2-k. The source material was CD4+ T cells sorted from a lymph node. CDR3 DNA, as far as it was read: TGTGCCAGCAGCGCCCCGGGACAGGGAAGAGAC. Its translation: CASSAPGQGRD. The CDR3, in full, reads CASSAPGQGRDTQYF. Supplemented by reference TRBV13-3 and TRBJ2-5, the full variable domain reads EAAVTQSPRSKVAVTGGKVTLSCHQTNNHDYMYWYRQDTGHGLRLIHYSYVADSTEKGDIPDGYKASRPSQENFSLILELASLSQTAVYFCASSAPGQGRDTQYFGPGTRLLVL.